This T cell receptor (beta chain) was found in a study of cytomegalovirus exposure and HLA in healthy donors. At the level of the study: In an earlier analysis, around 100 million unique TCR beta sequences were found from 150 million to 200 million T cells.

Primers for the PCR totalled 60 Vbeta and 13 Jbeta. The table came from immunoSEQ multiplex PCR; TCRdb's copy has only in-frame clones and leaves some out. Of about 69,000 clones in the sample, about three quarters were seen once. The receptor was isolated from a young man in good health and CMV-seronegative. Input material: PBMCs.

The CDR3 loop reads CAISNSGGDSTDTQYF. The CDR3 DNA is TGTGCCATCAGTAATAGCGGGGGGGACTCAACAGATACGCAGTATTTT. The chain has TRBV10-3 and TRBJ2-3; 11 bases are a match to TRBD2. Germline CDR1 is ENHRY and CDR2 is SYGVKD. The V segment lost 5 bases and the J segment 3 bases; nucleotides outside the gene matches: 7. The CDR3 length is 16 residues.